This paragraph covers one T cell receptor (beta chain) sequence. The sample is drawn from a study of glioma-infiltrating T cells after dendritic cell vaccination. CDR1 is SGHTA and CDR2 is FQGNSA in the germline V gene. Unmatched junction bases numbered 3, after V lost 4 bases and J lost 3 bases. This CDR3 is built from 14 residues. Input was approximately 2.1 ug genomic DNA, or all available if less. Method: immunoSEQ multiplex PCR; TCRdb's copy keeps in-frame clones and lacks some. Altogether about 50,000 clones are present, more than 75% being singletons, with the ten largest covering just under 9%. Stated time point: after dendritic cell vaccination, including at tumor progression/relapse.

The chain combines TRBV7-2 with TRBJ2-7; 10 bases match TRBD1. This receptor was obtained from a human donor with glioblastoma. The material was blood, obtained after dendritic cell vaccination. CDR3 DNA sequence: TGTGCCAGCAGCTCCCGGACAGGGGGCTACGAGCAGTACTTC. Its protein is CASSSRTGGYEQYF.